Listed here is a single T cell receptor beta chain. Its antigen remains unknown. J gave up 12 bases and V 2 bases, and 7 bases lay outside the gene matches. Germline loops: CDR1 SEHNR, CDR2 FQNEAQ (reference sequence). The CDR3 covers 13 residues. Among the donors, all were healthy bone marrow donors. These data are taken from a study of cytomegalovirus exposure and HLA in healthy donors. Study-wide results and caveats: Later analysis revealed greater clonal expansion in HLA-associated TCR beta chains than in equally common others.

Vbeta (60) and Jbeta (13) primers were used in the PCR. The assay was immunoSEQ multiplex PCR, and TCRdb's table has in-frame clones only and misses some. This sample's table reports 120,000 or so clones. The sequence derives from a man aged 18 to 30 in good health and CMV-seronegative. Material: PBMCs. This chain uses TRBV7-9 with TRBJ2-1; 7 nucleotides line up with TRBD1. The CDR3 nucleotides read TGTGCCAGCAGCTTACACGACAGGGATCGGCAGTTCTTC. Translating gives CASSLHDRDRQFF. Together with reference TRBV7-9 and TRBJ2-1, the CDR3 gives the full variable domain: DTGVSQNPRHKITKRGQNVTFRCDPISEHNRLYWYRQTLGQGPEFLTYFQNEAQLEKSRLLSDRFSAERPKGSFSTLEIQRTEQGDSAMYLCASSLHDRDRQFFGPGTRLTVL.